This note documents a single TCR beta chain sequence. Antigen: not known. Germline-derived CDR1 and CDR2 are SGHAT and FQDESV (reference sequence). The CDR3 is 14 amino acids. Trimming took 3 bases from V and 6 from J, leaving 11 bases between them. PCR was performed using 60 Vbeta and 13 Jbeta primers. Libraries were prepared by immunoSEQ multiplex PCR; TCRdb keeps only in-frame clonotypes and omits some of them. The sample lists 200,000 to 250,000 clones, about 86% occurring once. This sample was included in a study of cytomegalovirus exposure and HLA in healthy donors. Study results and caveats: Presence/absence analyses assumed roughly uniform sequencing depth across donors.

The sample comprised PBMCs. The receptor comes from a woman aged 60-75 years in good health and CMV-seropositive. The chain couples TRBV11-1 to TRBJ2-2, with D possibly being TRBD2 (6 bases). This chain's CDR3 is CASSLGGFSGELFF. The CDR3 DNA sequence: TGTGCCAGCAGCTTGGGGGGTTTCTCCGGGGAGCTGTTTTTT. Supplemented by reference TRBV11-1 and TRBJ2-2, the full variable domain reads EAEVAQSPRYKITEKSQAVAFWCDPISGHATLYWYRQILGQGPELLVQFQDESVVDDSQLPKDRFSAERLKGVDSTLKIQPAELGDSAMYLCASSLGGFSGELFFGEGSRLTVL.